The 18 T cell receptor beta chains below come from one sample, sequenced in a study of cytomegalovirus exposure and HLA in healthy donors. The primer mix had 60 Vbeta and 13 Jbeta primers. Clones were sequenced by immunoSEQ multiplex PCR, and TCRdb holds only the in-frame ones, with some missing. The table records 130,000 or so clones, around 77% of them present only once. Input material: PBMCs. These TCRs come from a middle-aged man in good health and CMV-seronegative.

The chain links TRBV7-6 to TRBJ2-7; D perhaps matches TRBD1 (6 bases). This CDR3 is 15 amino acids long. The V gene's germline CDR1 is SGHVS and CDR2 FNYEAQ. The V end was cut by 3 bases, the J end by 5 bases, with 17 bases between. The CDR3 is CASSFTQGAADEQYF. CDR3 DNA: TGTGCCAGCAGCTTTACACAGGGTGCTGCGGACGAGCAGTACTTC.

V is TRBV5-6 and J is TRBJ2-7; D is uncertain. Germline V gives CDR1 SGHDT, CDR2 YYEEEE. Trimming stripped 1 base from V and 0 bases from J, with 8 bases between. CDR3 length equals 14 residues. The DNA of the CDR3 is TGTGCCAGCAGCTTGAGGCGGCACTCCTACGAGCAGTACTTC. It is translated as CASSLRRHSYEQYF.

This chain connects TRBV2 to TRBJ1-5, with D possibly matching TRBD1 (5 bases). V was trimmed by 0 bases and J by 7 bases, leaving 13 bases between them. Per germline, CDR1 SNHLY and CDR2 FYNNEI. The CDR3 totals 15 residues. The CDR3 region has the DNA TGTGCCAGCAGTGAAGCGGGGCAGGCTAGGCAGCCCCAGCATTTT. It codes for CASSEAGQARQPQHF.

The chain links TRBV19 to TRBJ2-3; 10 bases line up with TRBD2. V dropped 4 bases and J dropped 5; count of bases not matched to a gene: 18. The CDR3 extends over 19 amino acids. Germline CDR1 and CDR2: LNHDA and SQIVND (reference sequence). The CDR3 is CASSTLPLAGVGVRDTQYF. Here the CDR3 DNA reads TGTGCCAGTAGTACCCTGCCCCTAGCGGGAGTAGGGGTTAGAGATACGCAGTATTTT. The full variable domain, completed using reference TRBV19 and TRBJ2-3, is DGGITQSPKYLFRKEGQNVTLSCEQNLNHDAMYWYRQDPGQGLRLIYYSQIVNDFQKGDIAEGYSVSREKKESFPLTVTSAQKNPTAFYLCASSTLPLAGVGVRDTQYFGPGTRLTVL.

The rearrangement joins TRBV7-3 to TRBJ2-3; TRBD2 aligns across 13 bases. From germline, CDR1 is SGHTA and CDR2 FQGTGA. The CDR3 has 17 amino acids. The V and J ends lost 4 bases and 1 base, in that order; junction bases with no gene match: 5. The CDR3 DNA reads as TGTGCCAGCAGCTCCTCCGGACTAGCGGGGGGCACAGATACGCAGTATTTT. The encoded protein is CASSSSGLAGGTDTQYF.

The chain joins TRBV2 to TRBJ2-5; 11 bases fit TRBD1. Germline CDR1 SNHLY, CDR2 FYNNEI. Losses at the gene ends were 6 bases for V and 5 bases for J; bases not matched to a gene: 8. CDR3 length: 15 amino acids. CDR3 DNA: TGTGCCAGCAGGGTGGACAGGGGGCCAGGGGAGACCCAGTACTTC. This translates into CASRVDRGPGETQYF.

The chain combines TRBV7-2 with TRBJ2-5; D possibly corresponds to TRBD1 (7 bases). The germline gives CDR1 SGHTA, CDR2 FQGNSA. CDR3 length: 14 residues. Trimming left V 5 bases short and J 4 bases short, with 14 bases between. Here the CDR3 DNA reads TGTGCCAGCAGCGTACGACAGGGAGGAGAGACCCAGTACTTC. Its protein is CASSVRQGGETQYF.

The J gene is TRBJ2-3, the V gene TRBV28; TRBD2 matches at 10 bases. The CDR3 sequence is 15 residues long. J was trimmed by 3 bases and V by 4 bases; bases with no gene match: 4. CDR1 and CDR2 from the germline V gene are MDHEN and SYDVKM. The CDR3 bases are TGTGCCAGCAGTTCAAGCGGGAGGGCTACAGATACGCAGTATTTT. It encodes CASSSSGRATDTQYF.

This clone showed up just a few times. V is TRBV4-3 and J is TRBJ2-5; 10 positions agree with TRBD1. The V gene end was trimmed by 3 bases and the J gene end by 5 bases; junction bases not matched to a gene: 6. The CDR3 runs 15 residues. From germline, CDR1 is LGHNA and CDR2 YSLEER. Here the CDR3 reads CASSQDGTGAETQYF. DNA for the CDR3: TGCGCCAGCAGCCAGGACGGGACAGGGGCTGAGACCCAGTACTTC.

The CDR3 is CAISEPRPGLAGVEGETQYF. The CDR3 region has the DNA TGTGCCATCAGTGAGCCACGTCCAGGACTAGCGGGAGTAGAGGGGGAGACCCAGTACTTC. This sequence joins TRBV10-3 and TRBJ2-5, with 13 bases that match TRBD2. This CDR3 has 20 amino acids. Per the germline V gene, CDR1 is ENHRY and CDR2 is SYGVKD. With V trimmed by 2 bases and J by 5 bases, 17 bases remained unmatched.

The gene calls are TRBV2 and TRBJ2-5, with 11 bases lining up with TRBD2. This CDR3 region has 16 residues. The V gene's germline CDR1 is SNHLY and CDR2 FYNNEI. After removal of 7 bases from V and 2 bases from J, the junction contained 9 bases not matched to a gene. CDR3 sequence (DNA): TGTGCCAGCACCACCGGACTAGCGGGTCTTCAAGAGACCCAGTACTTC. It is translated as CASTTGLAGLQETQYF. Complete variable domain (other parts from reference TRBV2 and TRBJ2-5): EPEVTQTPSHQVTQMGQEVILRCVPISNHLYFYWYRQILGQKVEFLVSFYNNEISEKSEIFDDQFSVERPDGSNFTLKIRSTKLEDSAMYFCASTTGLAGLQETQYFGPGTRLLVL.

The V and J genes are TRBV5-6 and TRBJ1-1; D call uncertain. Germline CDR1 reads SGHDT; CDR2 reads YYEEEE. The length of the CDR3 is 14 residues. The V and J ends lost 4 bases and 11 bases respectively, with 21 bases between them. The CDR3 coding sequence is TGTGCCAGCAGCATAACACGGGGAAATATGAACGCTTTCTTT. Encoded protein: CASSITRGNMNAFF.

The gene calls are TRBV27 and TRBJ1-2; D is possibly TRBD1 (5 bases). There are 14 residues in the CDR3. V shed 0 bases and J shed 4 bases, with 9 bases lying between them. The germline V gene has CDR1 MNHEY and CDR2 SMNVEV (reference sequence). The CDR3 here is CASSLSAGTYGYTF. CDR3 nucleotides: TGTGCCAGCAGTTTATCTGCGGGGACCTATGGCTACACCTTC.

This clone was seen more than once but under ten times. The chain carries TRBV10-3 and TRBJ2-4, with 7 bases matching TRBD1. This CDR3 has 15 amino acids. CDR1 is ENHRY, CDR2 SYGVKD, per germline. V trimming: 0 bases; J trimming: 5 bases; junction bases outside the gene matches: 4. In nucleotides, the CDR3 is TGTGCCATCAGTGAGTCCTGGACAGGAGAAAACATTCAGTACTTC. Translated: CAISESWTGENIQYF.

The chain uses TRBV4-1 and TRBJ2-3; 9 bases are shared with TRBD2. The CDR3 totals 15 residues. With V trimmed by 4 bases and J by 2 bases, 4 bases remained unmatched. Germline CDR1 reads MGHRA; CDR2 reads YSYEKL. The CDR3 sequence: CASSLLAGTTDTQYF. As DNA, the CDR3 is TGCGCCAGCAGCCTACTAGCGGGCACCACAGATACGCAGTATTTT.

The CDR3 sequence: CASGPSGENYEQYF. The CDR3 DNA reads TGTGCCAGCGGACCGAGCGGCGAGAACTACGAGCAGTACTTC. V gene TRBV7-2 combines with J gene TRBJ2-7; possible D gene TRBD2, 5 bases. Germline V lookup: CDR1 SGHTA, CDR2 FQGNSA. The CDR3 spans 14 residues. Trimming pared 8 bases from V and 3 bases from J, leaving 17 bases between.

The chain is built from TRBV10-1 and TRBJ2-7; D is undetermined. The V end lost 0 bases, the J end lost 7 bases, and 10 bases lay between the germline ends. CDR1 WNHNN and CDR2 SYGVQD come from the germline V gene (reference sequence). The CDR3 covers 13 residues. The CDR3 DNA reads TGCGCCAGCAGTGAGTCTGAGGTCTCGGAGCAGTACTTC. It encodes CASSESEVSEQYF.

The J gene is TRBJ2-7, the V gene TRBV19; D not resolved. Trimming took 5 bases from V and 1 from J, leaving 9 bases between them. This CDR3 contains 13 residues. The germline V gene encodes CDR1 LNHDA and CDR2 SQIVND (reference sequence). The CDR3 sequence: CASSQDYSYEQYF. The CDR3 DNA reads TGTGCCAGTAGTCAGGATTATTCCTACGAGCAGTACTTC.